The 22 T cell receptor beta chains in this list originate from one sample, sequenced in a study of shared clonotypes between healthy human individuals. TCRdb's copy holds only in-frame clones and misses some; the assay was immunoSEQ multiplex PCR. This repertoire shows hundreds of thousands of clones, 85% to 95% found once; its top ten account for 24%. Naive-designated CD8 cells lacked CD45RO, were positively enriched for CCR7, and omitted terminally differentiated effector memory CD45RA+ cells. Specimen: naive CD8+ T cells sorted from blood. All receptors derive from a man in his thirties or forties in good health.

V is TRBV29-1 and J is TRBJ2-3; perhaps D is TRBD1 or TRBD2 (5 bases each). The V gene's germline CDR1 is SQVTM and CDR2 ANQGSEA. This CDR3 contains 18 residues. Trimming stripped 2 bases from V and 0 bases from J, with 21 bases between. CDR3 sequence: CSVELRVSRETSTDTQYF. The DNA of the CDR3 is TGCAGCGTTGAATTGCGGGTCTCCAGGGAGACTAGCACAGATACGCAGTATTTT.

The chain has TRBV6-6 and TRBJ2-1; D call uncertain. The CDR3 runs 13 residues. Germline lookup yields CDR1 MNHNY and CDR2 SVGAGI (reference sequence). Between the trimmed V and J ends, which lost 5 bases and 2 bases, there was a span of 7 bases. CDR3 protein: CASSPEPYNEQFF. CDR3 DNA: TGTGCCAGCAGTCCGGAGCCCTACAATGAGCAGTTCTTC.

The gene calls are TRBV2 and TRBJ2-1; the D is unclear. Germline CDR1 is SNHLY and CDR2 is FYNNEI. The V end was cut by 6 bases, the J end by 4 bases, with 10 bases between. This CDR3 is built from 13 residues. The CDR3 protein is CASRSIKYNEQFF. For the CDR3, the DNA is TGTGCCAGCAGAAGTATAAAGTACAATGAGCAGTTCTTC.

The chain recombines TRBV9 with TRBJ2-1, with 11 bases aligning to TRBD1. Germline V gene data show CDR1 as SGDLS and CDR2 as YYNGEE. The CDR3 runs 16 residues. Germline trimming cut 4 bases from V and 3 bases from J; bases unmatched to any gene: 6. In DNA form, the CDR3 reads TGTGCCAGCAGCATAGGTGGGACAGGGGGCTACAATGAGCAGTTCTTC. Encoded protein: CASSIGGTGGYNEQFF. Combining the CDR3 with reference TRBV9 and TRBJ2-1 gives the whole variable domain DSGVTQTPKHLITATGQRVTLRCSPRSGDLSVYWYQQSLDQGLQFLIQYYNGEERAKGNILERFSAQQFPDLHSELNLSSLELGDSALYFCASSIGGTGGYNEQFFGPGTRLTVL.

This clone was detected only once. This sequence joins TRBV4-2 and TRBJ2-3; the match to TRBD2 covers 7 bases. The CDR3 has 13 amino acids. Losses at the gene ends were 0 bases for V and 6 bases for J; bases not matched to a gene: 0. From germline, CDR1 is LGHNA and CDR2 YNFKEQ. The CDR3 DNA sequence: TGTGCCAGCAGCCAAGAGGGGGGGGATACGCAGTATTTT. This translates into CASSQEGGDTQYF.

The chain employs TRBV27 and TRBJ1-1; D gene uncertain. The CDR3 loop spans 15 amino acids. The germline V gene encodes CDR1 MNHEY and CDR2 SMNVEV (reference sequence). Trimming pared 6 bases from V and 2 bases from J, leaving 16 bases between. CDR3 coding DNA: TGTGCCAGCAGCCTCCGGTTCGGTAGTAACACTGAAGCTTTCTTT. Protein: CASSLRFGSNTEAFF.

The chain combines TRBV7-8 with TRBJ2-7; maybe TRBD2 (8 bases). This CDR3 contains 20 residues. Germline CDR1 and CDR2: SGHVS and FQNEAQ. V was trimmed by 1 base and J by 0 bases, leaving 25 bases between them. The CDR3 here is CASSLVPQGSRLAGSYEQYF. The CDR3 DNA is TGTGCCAGCAGCTTAGTCCCACAGGGGAGTCGGCTAGCGGGCTCCTACGAGCAGTACTTC. Complete variable domain (other parts from reference TRBV7-8 and TRBJ2-7): GAGVSQSPRYKVAKRGQDVALRCDPISGHVSLFWYQQALGQGPEFLTYFQNEAQLDKSGLPSDRFFAERPEGSVSTLKIQRTQQEDSAVYLCASSLVPQGSRLAGSYEQYFGPGTRLTVT.

In this sample, this clone turned up once. The chain combines TRBV18 with TRBJ2-1; D may be TRBD1 or TRBD2 (6 bases each). V dropped 3 bases and J dropped 7 bases, with 13 bases sitting between them. Per the germline V gene, CDR1 is KGHSH and CDR2 is LQKENI. The CDR3 contains 14 residues. This CDR3 reads CASSPGGVSNEQFF. In nucleotides, the CDR3 is TGTGCCAGCTCACCGGGGGGCGTATCAAATGAGCAGTTCTTC.

This sequence joins TRBV7-2 and TRBJ2-7; the match to TRBD2 covers 10 bases. Unmatched junction bases numbered 3, after V lost 3 bases and J lost 1 base. In germline, CDR1 is SGHTA, CDR2 FQGNSA. This CDR3 has 15 residues. The CDR3 bases are TGTGCCAGCAGCTTTTGGACTAGCGGATCCTACGAGCAGTACTTC. It is translated as CASSFWTSGSYEQYF.

V and J are TRBV5-1 and TRBJ2-3, with no clear D. Germline V gene sequence: CDR1 SGHRS, CDR2 YFSETQ. This CDR3 is 12 amino acids long. The germline V and J ends were trimmed by 0 bases and 6 bases, with 5 bases remaining between them. DNA of the CDR3: TGCGCCAGCAGCTTGGAGTTCGATACGCAGTATTTT. Encoded protein: CASSLEFDTQYF.

Note on this clone: The sample has other DNA sequences that encode this CDR3 too. The rearrangement uses TRBV9 and TRBJ2-1, with D possibly matching TRBD2 (5 bases). This CDR3 comprises 11 residues. CDR1 is SGDLS, CDR2 YYNGEE, per germline. V gave up 7 bases and J gave up 5 bases, with 7 bases separating them. This CDR3 reads CASGGNNEQFF. The DNA of the CDR3 is TGTGCCAGCGGAGGAAACAATGAGCAGTTCTTC.

The rearrangement joins TRBV7-9 to TRBJ2-5; D perhaps matches TRBD2 (6 bases). Trimming took off 4 bases at V and 4 bases at J, with 10 bases between the two ends. The CDR3 contains 13 residues. CDR1 is SEHNR and CDR2 is FQNEAQ in the germline V gene (reference sequence). CDR3 sequence (DNA): TGTGCCAGCAGCTCGGGACTTCGAGAGACCCAGTACTTC. Protein product: CASSSGLRETQYF.

CDR3 amino acids: CAWRRGSFTGELFF. DNA of the CDR3: TGTGCCTGGAGGAGGGGAAGCTTCACCGGGGAGCTGTTTTTT. The chain uses TRBV30 and TRBJ2-2; D is tentatively TRBD1 or TRBD2 (5 bases each). Germline V lookup: CDR1 GTSNPN, CDR2 SVGIG (reference sequence). Trimming stripped 3 bases from V and 4 bases from J, with 12 bases between. The CDR3 is made up of 14 amino acids.

The chain uses TRBV28 and TRBJ2-2, with a tentative D call TRBD1 (5 bases). Germline assignment: CDR1 MDHEN and CDR2 SYDVKM. The CDR3 loop spans 16 amino acids. The germline V and J ends were trimmed by 3 bases and 3 bases, with 14 bases remaining between them. CDR3 sequence: CASSFAQGRDTGELFF. The CDR3 DNA reads as TGTGCCAGCAGTTTCGCCCAGGGTCGGGACACCGGGGAGCTGTTTTTT.

As concerns this clone: One end of the junction fails to match germline, which may point to a read error. The chain combines TRBV7-7 with TRBJ2-7, with 9 positions matching TRBD2. CDR3 length: 15 residues. Germline V CDR1 and CDR2: SSHAT, FNYEAQ (reference sequence). CDR3 nucleotides: TGTGCTAGCAGTCCCGTGGTAGCGGGAGAGGGCGAGCAGTACTTC. This gives the protein CASSPVVAGEGEQYF. Filled out from reference TRBV7-7 and TRBJ2-7, the complete variable domain reads GAGVSQSPRYKVTKRGQDVTLRCDPISSHATLYWYQQALGQGPEFLTYFNYEAQPDKSGLPSDRFSAERPEGSISTLTIQRTEQRDSAMYRCASSPVVAGEGEQYFGPGTRLTVT.

The chain couples TRBV6-1 to TRBJ2-3; D unclear. V was trimmed by 3 bases and J by 4 bases, leaving 17 bases between them. The CDR3 runs to 16 residues. Looked up from germline, CDR1 is MNHNS and CDR2 is SASEGT. CDR3 sequence reads: CASSEDGGIPADTQYF. Here the CDR3 DNA reads TGTGCCAGCAGTGAGGACGGTGGGATCCCCGCAGATACGCAGTATTTT.

This clone is a singleton in its sample. The V gene is TRBV7-9, the J gene TRBJ2-5; the match to TRBD1 covers 7 bases. The CDR3 is 14 amino acids. V lost 2 bases to trimming and J lost 2 bases; unmatched junction nucleotides: 2. Looked up from germline, CDR1 is SEHNR and CDR2 is FQNEAQ (reference sequence). The CDR3 here is CASSLRGQQETQYF. CDR3 DNA: TGTGCCAGCAGCTTACGGGGACAGCAAGAGACCCAGTACTTC.

About this clone itself: Within the sample, other DNA sequences also encode this same CDR3. V gene TRBV7-9 combines with J gene TRBJ1-5; D call uncertain. This CDR3 region has 12 residues. Germline V gives CDR1 SEHNR, CDR2 FQNEAQ (reference sequence). Trimming shortened V by 6 bases and J by 3 bases, and 6 bases separated the two germline ends. Here the CDR3 DNA reads TGTGCCAGCAGTCGTGACAATCAGCCCCAGCATTTT. Translation gives CASSRDNQPQHF.

The chain joins TRBV5-1 to TRBJ2-7, with a possible D match to TRBD1 (5 bases). V lost 0 bases, J lost 5 bases, and 15 bases lay in between. Germline CDR1 SGHRS, CDR2 YFSETQ. The length of the CDR3 is 15 residues. The CDR3, as DNA: TGCGCCAGCAGCTTGGTAGGCCAGGGAATCCACGAGCAGTACTTC. This translates into CASSLVGQGIHEQYF.

The chain has TRBV4-1 and TRBJ2-7, with TRBD2 matching 8 bases. The length of the CDR3 is 14 residues. Germline CDR1 and CDR2: MGHRA and YSYEKL. Germline trimming cut 1 base from V and 5 bases from J; bases unmatched to any gene: 4. CDR3 nucleotide sequence: TGCGCCAGCAGCCAAGCGGGAGGGCCGGACGAGCAGTACTTC. This gives the protein CASSQAGGPDEQYF.

V gene TRBV7-2 combines with J gene TRBJ2-2, with unresolved D. The CDR3 length is 12 residues. Germline CDR1 is SGHTA and CDR2 is FQGNSA. Trimming took 2 bases from V and 5 from J, leaving 3 bases between them. This chain's CDR3 is CASSLTTGELFF. The DNA of the CDR3 is TGTGCCAGCAGCTTAACGACCGGGGAGCTGTTTTTT.

This chain's CDR3 is CASNKGDQPQHF. The CDR3, as DNA: TGTGCCAGCAACAAGGGGGATCAGCCCCAGCATTTT. This chain links TRBV7-9 with TRBJ1-5, with a tentative D call TRBD1 (6 bases). CDR3 length equals 12 residues. The germline CDR1 and CDR2 sequences are SEHNR and FQNEAQ (reference sequence). Trimming took 7 bases from V and 5 from J, leaving 9 bases between them.